This T cell receptor (beta chain) was observed in a study of cytomegalovirus exposure and HLA in healthy donors. Primers for the PCR totalled 60 Vbeta and 13 Jbeta. TCRdb's table, derived via immunoSEQ multiplex PCR, lists solely in-frame clones and lacks some. Found here are fewer than 100,000 clones, about 78% of them singletons; the top ten hold under 1.2%. V lost 5 bases to trimming and J lost 7 bases, with 18 bases between them. CDR1 is SGHVS, CDR2 FNYEAQ, per germline. This CDR3 is built from 15 residues. The rearrangement uses TRBV7-6 and TRBJ2-1; weak D call: TRBD1 (6 bases). The specimen was PBMCs. The sequence was obtained from a male donor in good health and CMV-seronegative. For the CDR3, the DNA is TGTGCCAGCAGCCCCAGAGGGGGTTTATGGAATGAGCAGTTCTTC. Translated, it gives CASSPRGGLWNEQFF.